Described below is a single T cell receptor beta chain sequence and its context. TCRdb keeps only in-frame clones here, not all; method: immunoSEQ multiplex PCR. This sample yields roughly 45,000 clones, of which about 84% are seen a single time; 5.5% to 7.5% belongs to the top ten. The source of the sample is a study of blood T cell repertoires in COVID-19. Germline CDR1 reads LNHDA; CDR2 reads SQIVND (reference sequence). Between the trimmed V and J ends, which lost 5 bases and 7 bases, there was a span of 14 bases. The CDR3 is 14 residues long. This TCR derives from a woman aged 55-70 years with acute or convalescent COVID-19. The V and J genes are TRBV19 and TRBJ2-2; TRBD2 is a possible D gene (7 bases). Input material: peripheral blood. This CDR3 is CASSEGGDFGELFF. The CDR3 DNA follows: TGTGCCAGTAGTGAAGGGGGGGATTTCGGGGAGCTGTTTTTT.